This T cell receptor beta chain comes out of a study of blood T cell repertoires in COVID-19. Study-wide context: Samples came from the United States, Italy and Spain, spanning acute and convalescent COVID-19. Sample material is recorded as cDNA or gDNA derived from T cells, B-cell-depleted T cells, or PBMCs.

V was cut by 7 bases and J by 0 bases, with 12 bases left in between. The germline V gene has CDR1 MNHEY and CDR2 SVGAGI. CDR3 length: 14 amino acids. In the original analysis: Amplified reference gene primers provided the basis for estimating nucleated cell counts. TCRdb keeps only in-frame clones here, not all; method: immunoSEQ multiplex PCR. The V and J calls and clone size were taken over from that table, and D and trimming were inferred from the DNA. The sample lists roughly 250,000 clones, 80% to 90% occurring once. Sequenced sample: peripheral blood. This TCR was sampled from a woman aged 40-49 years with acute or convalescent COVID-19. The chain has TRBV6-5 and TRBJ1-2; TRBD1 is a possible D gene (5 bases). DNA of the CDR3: TGTGCCAGCAAGAAGGCAGGGTCTAACTATGGCTACACCTTC. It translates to CASKKAGSNYGYTF.